Listed here is a single T cell receptor (beta chain). This sample is drawn from a study of T cells in Graves' hyperthyroidism and ophthalmopathy. The TCR beta CDR3 regions underwent amplification using RNA transcripts as the source. The TCR CDR3 was amplified in a first-round RT-PCR using the HTBI primer set. TCRdb redid the calling of the multiplex PCR reads with MiXCR, one entry per CDR3 protein. Of 550,000 to 700,000 distinct CDR3 sequences in the sample, roughly 50% were seen once. Trimming took 8 bases from V and 6 from J, leaving 13 bases between them. Per the germline V gene, CDR1 is DFQATT and CDR2 is SNEGSKA (reference sequence). This CDR3 spans 11 amino acids.

Sequenced: peripheral blood or thyroid tissue (not recorded which). The V call is TRBV20-1, the J call TRBJ1-2; D perhaps matches TRBD1 (6 bases). The clonotype comes from an adult woman with Graves' disease, either hyperthyroidism or ophthalmopathy (not recorded which). The CDR3 nucleotides are TGCAGTTTACAGGGAGGGAATGGCTACACCTTC. Its protein product is CSLQGGNGYTF.